This T cell receptor (beta chain) was found in a study of molecular identifiers for immune sequencing clone quantification. One entry per CDR3 protein, called by TCRdb with MiXCR from the PCR reads. Of about half a million distinct CDR3 sequences in the sample, 20% to 25% were seen once. The table lists this clonotype with a few counts. What it recognizes is unknown. CDR3 length: 15 amino acids. Between the trimmed V and J ends, which lost 5 bases and 7 bases, there was a span of 24 bases. In germline, CDR1 is DFQATT, CDR2 SNEGSKA (reference sequence). In the sort, naive CD8 T cells were defined as CD8+CD4-CCR7+CD45RA+. General study results and limits: Underestimation of highly expanded clone sizes could arise where identical TCR molecules share a barcode. Spiked Jurkat TCR RNA from one cell was reportedly detectable among approximately 1 million naive cells.

Sequenced input: naive CD8+ T cells from blood, with Jurkat cell RNA spiked in. Subset defined: FACS-sorted CD8+CD4-CCR7+CD45RA+ naive T cells. The origin of this receptor is a human donor in good health. Some libraries in this study had Jurkat cell RNA spiked in. The V gene is TRBV20-1, the J gene TRBJ2-7; D gene ambiguous. CDR3 region: CSAAPALGYRGEQYF. CDR3 DNA sequence: TGCAGTGCTGCCCCCGCGTTGGGTTACAGAGGTGAGCAGTACTTC.